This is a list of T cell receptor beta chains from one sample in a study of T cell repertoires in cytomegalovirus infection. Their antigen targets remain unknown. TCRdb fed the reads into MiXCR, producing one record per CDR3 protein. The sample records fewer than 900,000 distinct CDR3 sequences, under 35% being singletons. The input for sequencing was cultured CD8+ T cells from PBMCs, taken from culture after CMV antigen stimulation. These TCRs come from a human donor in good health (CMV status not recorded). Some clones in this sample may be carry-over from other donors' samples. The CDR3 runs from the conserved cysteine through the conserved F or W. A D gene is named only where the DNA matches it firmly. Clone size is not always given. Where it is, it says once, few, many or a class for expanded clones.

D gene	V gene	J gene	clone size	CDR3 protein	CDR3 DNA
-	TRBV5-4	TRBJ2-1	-	CASSSGTWYEQFF	TGTGCCAGCAGCTCAGGGACTTGGTATGAGCAGTTCTTC
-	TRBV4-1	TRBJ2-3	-	CASSHPGIADTQYF	TGCGCCAGCAGCCACCCTGGGATAGCGGATACGCAGTATTTT
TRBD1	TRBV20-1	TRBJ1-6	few	CSALRDRAYNSPLHF	TGCAGTGCACTGAGGGACAGGGCCTATAATTCACCCCTCCACTTT
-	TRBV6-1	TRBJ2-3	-	CASARTGLDTQYF	TGTGCCAGCGCCCGAACGGGGTTAGATACGCAGTATTTT
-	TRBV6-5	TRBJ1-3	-	CASSSNRDIGNTIYF	TGTGCCAGCAGTTCCAACAGAGACATTGGAAACACCATATATTTT
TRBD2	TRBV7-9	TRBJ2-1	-	CASSSRAGGPGNEQFF	TGTGCCAGCAGCTCCAGAGCGGGGGGGCCAGGGAATGAGCAGTTCTTC
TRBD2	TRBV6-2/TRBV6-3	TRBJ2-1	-	CASSYRLAGGPSSYNEQFF	TGTGCCAGCAGTTACCGACTAGCGGGGGGGCCGAGCTCCTACAATGAGCAGTTCTTC
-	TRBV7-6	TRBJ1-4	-	CASSLEQGMRTNEKLFF	TGTGCCAGCAGCTTAGAACAGGGAATGCGTACTAATGAAAAACTGTTTTTT
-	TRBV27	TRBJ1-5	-	CASSLLPGRGFDQPQHF	TGTGCCAGCAGTTTATTACCAGGGAGGGGGTTCGATCAGCCCCAGCATTTT
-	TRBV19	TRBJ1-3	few	CASSISDESTGNTIYF	TGTGCCAGTAGTATATCGGACGAATCTACTGGAAACACCATATATTTT
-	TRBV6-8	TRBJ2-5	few	CASSYTAVDRTRPQAQYF	TGTGCCAGCAGTTACACGGCTGTCGACAGGACCCGACCCCAGGCCCAGTACTTC
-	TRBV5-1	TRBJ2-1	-	CASSDDGPSSYNEQFF	TGCGCCAGCAGCGATGACGGCCCTAGCTCCTACAATGAGCAGTTCTTC
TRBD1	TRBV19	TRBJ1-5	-	CASTPGEDRVKGWVSQPQHF	TGTGCCAGTACCCCGGGGGAGGACAGGGTAAAGGGTTGGGTCAGCCAGCCCCAGCATTTT
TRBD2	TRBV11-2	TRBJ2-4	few	CASSSGTSGGAAKNIQYF	TGTGCCAGCAGCTCCGGGACTAGCGGGGGGGCCGCCAAAAACATTCAGTACTTC
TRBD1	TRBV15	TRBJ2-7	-	CATSQQGRYEQYF	TGTGCCACCAGTCAACAGGGGAGATACGAGCAGTACTTC
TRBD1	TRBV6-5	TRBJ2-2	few	CASSSPGQALAGELFF	TGTGCCAGCAGTTCACCGGGACAGGCTTTGGCCGGGGAGCTGTTTTTT
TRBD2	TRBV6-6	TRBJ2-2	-	CASSYSGGADTGELFF	TGTGCCAGCAGTTATAGCGGGGGGGCCGACACCGGGGAGCTGTTTTTT
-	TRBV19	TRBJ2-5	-	CASSTRRGRGGETQYF	TGTGCCAGTAGTACCCGAAGGGGAAGAGGGGGAGAGACCCAGTACTTC
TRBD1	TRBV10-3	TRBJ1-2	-	CAISKISGGDYGYTF	TGTGCCATCAGCAAGATCTCAGGGGGCGACTATGGCTACACCTTC